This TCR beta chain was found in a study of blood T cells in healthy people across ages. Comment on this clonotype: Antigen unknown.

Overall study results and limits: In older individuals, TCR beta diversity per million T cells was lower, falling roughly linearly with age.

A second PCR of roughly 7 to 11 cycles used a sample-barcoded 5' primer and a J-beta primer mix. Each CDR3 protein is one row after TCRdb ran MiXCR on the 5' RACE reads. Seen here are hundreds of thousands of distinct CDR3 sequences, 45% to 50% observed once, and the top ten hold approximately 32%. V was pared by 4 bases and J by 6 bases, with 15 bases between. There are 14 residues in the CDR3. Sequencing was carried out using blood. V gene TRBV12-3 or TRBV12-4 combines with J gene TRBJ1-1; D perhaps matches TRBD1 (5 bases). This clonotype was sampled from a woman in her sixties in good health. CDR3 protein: CASSSGPGGAEAFF. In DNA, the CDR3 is TGTGCCAGCAGTTCGGGCCCGGGAGGGGCTGAAGCTTTCTTT.